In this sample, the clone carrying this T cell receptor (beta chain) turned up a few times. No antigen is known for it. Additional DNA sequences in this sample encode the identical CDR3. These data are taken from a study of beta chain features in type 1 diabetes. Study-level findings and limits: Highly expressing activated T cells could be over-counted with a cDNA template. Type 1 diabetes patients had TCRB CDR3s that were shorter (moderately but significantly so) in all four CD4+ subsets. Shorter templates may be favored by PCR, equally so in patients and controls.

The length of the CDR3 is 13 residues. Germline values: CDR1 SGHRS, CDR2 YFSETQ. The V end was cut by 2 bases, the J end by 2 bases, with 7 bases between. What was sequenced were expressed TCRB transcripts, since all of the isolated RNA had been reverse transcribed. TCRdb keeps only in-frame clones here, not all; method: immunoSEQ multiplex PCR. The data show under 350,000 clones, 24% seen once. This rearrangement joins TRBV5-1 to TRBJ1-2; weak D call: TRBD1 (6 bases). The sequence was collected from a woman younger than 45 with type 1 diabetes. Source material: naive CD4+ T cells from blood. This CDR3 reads CASSLQGNYGYTF. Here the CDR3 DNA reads TGCGCCAGCAGCTTACAGGGAAACTATGGCTACACCTTC.